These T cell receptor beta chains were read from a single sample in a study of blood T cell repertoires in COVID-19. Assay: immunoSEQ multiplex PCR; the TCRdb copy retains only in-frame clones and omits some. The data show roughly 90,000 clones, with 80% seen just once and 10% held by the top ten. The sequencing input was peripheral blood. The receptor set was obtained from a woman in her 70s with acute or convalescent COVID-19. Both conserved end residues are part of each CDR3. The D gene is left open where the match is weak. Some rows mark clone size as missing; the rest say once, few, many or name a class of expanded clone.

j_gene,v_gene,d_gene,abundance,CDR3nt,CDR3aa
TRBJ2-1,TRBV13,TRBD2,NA,TGTGCCAGCAGCTCCGGGACTAGCGTCCTGTTCTTC,CASSSGTSVLFF
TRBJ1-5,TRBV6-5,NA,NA,TGTGCCAGCAGTCTATCAGGGTTTAATCAGCCCCAGCATTTT,CASSLSGFNQPQHF
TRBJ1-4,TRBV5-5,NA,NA,TGTGCCAGCAGCAAAGGTGGCACACAGGCACGAGGTGAAAAACTGTTTTTT,CASSKGGTQARGEKLFF
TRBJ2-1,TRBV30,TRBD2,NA,TGTGCCTGGAGTCCTCTAACGGGGTGGATTAGCGGGATGGGGACACACAATGAGCAGTTCTTC,CAWSPLTGWISGMGTHNEQFF
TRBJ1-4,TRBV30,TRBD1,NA,TGTGCCTGGAACAGGGGTGAGGCAACTAATGAAAAACTGTTTTTT,CAWNRGEATNEKLFF
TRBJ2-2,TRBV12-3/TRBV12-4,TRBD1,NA,TGTGCCAGCAGACAGGGGTCGTACGGGGAGCTGTTTTTT,CASRQGSYGELFF
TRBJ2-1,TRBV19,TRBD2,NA,TGTGCCAGTAGTATCTCCCTACTAGCGGCTTCCTACAATGAGCAGTTCTTC,CASSISLLAASYNEQFF
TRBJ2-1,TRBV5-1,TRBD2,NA,TGCGCCAGCAGCTTGGTAGCGGGTGGATCCTACAATGAGCAGTTCTTC,CASSLVAGGSYNEQFF
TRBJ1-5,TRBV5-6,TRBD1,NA,TGTGCCAGCAGCGAAGTCCGGACAGGGAACCAGCCCCAGCATTTT,CASSEVRTGNQPQHF
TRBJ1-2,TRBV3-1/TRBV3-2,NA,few,TGTGCCAGCAGCCAAGGGAGGCAGGGGAACTATGGCTACACCTTC,CASSQGRQGNYGYTF
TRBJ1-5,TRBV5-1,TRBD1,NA,TGCGCCAGCAGCCCCTTACAGGGGAGGCTTAGCAATCAGCCCCAGCATTTT,CASSPLQGRLSNQPQHF
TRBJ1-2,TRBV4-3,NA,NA,TGCGCCAGCAGCCGGGGGGATAACTATGGCTACACCTTC,CASSRGDNYGYTF
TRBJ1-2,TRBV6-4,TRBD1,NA,TGTGCCAGCAGTGACTCTGGACAGGGGGAGTCTGGGGGCTACACCTTC,CASSDSGQGESGGYTF
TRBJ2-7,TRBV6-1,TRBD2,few,TGTGCCAGCAGTGAAGCGATAGCGGGCCTCTACGAGCAGTACTTC,CASSEAIAGLYEQYF
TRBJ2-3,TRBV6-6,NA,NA,TGTGCCAGCAGTTACGGCGGGGCCGCAGATACGCAGTATTTT,CASSYGGAADTQYF
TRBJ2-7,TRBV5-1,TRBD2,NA,TGCGCCAAGCGGGACTGGGCAGGGCACTCCTACGAGCAGTACTTC,CAKRDWAGHSYEQYF
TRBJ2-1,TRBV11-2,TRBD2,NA,TGTGCCAGCAGCGCCGGGACTAGCCGCTACAATGAGCAGTTCTTC,CASSAGTSRYNEQFF
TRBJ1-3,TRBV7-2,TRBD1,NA,TGTGCCAGCAGCTTAGAAGGAACAGGGGTTGGAAACACCATATATTTT,CASSLEGTGVGNTIYF
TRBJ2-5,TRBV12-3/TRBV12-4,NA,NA,TGTGCCAGCAGTTTTAAGCCAGAGACCCAGTACTTC,CASSFKPETQYF
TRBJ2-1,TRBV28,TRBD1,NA,TGTGCCAGCAGTTTACCCGGGACAGGGGGGACACTTGGGTCCTACAATGAGCAGTTCTTC,CASSLPGTGGTLGSYNEQFF
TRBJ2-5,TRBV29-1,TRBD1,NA,TGCAGCGTTGGGCGAAGCAGGGGGGAGACCCAGTACTTC,CSVGRSRGETQYF
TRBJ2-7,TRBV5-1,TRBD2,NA,TGCGCCAGCAGCTCGGGACTAGCGGGGGTCTACGAGCAGTACTTC,CASSSGLAGVYEQYF
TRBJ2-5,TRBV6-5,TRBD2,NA,TGTGCCAGCAGCCGGTCGGGGGGTCAAGAGACCCAGTACTTC,CASSRSGGQETQYF
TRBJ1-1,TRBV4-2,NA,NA,TGTGCCAGCAGCCAAGATGGTAGGGGCCCTGAAGCTTTCTTT,CASSQDGRGPEAFF
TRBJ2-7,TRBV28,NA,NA,TGTGCCAGCAGCACTCGGTTGGGCGTGGACGAGCAGTACTTC,CASSTRLGVDEQYF
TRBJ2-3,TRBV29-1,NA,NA,TGCAGCGGGACAGAGGCAGTCGGCACAGATACGCAGTATTTT,CSGTEAVGTDTQYF
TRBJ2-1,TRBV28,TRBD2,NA,TGTGCCAGCAGTCGTCCCGGGACTAGCGGGGGGATTAATGAGCAGTTCTTC,CASSRPGTSGGINEQFF
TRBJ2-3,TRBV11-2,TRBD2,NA,TGTGCCAGCAGCTTAGAGGCTAGCGGGTTCACAGATACGCAGTATTTT,CASSLEASGFTDTQYF
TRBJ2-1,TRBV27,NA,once,TGTGCCAGCAGTTCTTACTTGGACAATGAGCAGTTCTTC,CASSSYLDNEQFF
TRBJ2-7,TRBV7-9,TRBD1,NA,TGTGCCAGCAGCTTCGGGACAGGGTCATACGAGCAGTACTTC,CASSFGTGSYEQYF
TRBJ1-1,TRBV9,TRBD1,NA,TGTGCCAGCAGCGTAGCCGACAGGGGAAAGGTTAACACTGAAGCTTTCTTT,CASSVADRGKVNTEAFF
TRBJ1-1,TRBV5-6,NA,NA,TGTGCCAGCAGCTCCTTGGGGGACATGCGGAACACTGAAGCTTTCTTT,CASSSLGDMRNTEAFF
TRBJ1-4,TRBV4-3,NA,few,TGCGCCAGCAGCCAAAGTTGGTACGGTAATGAAAAACTGTTTTTT,CASSQSWYGNEKLFF
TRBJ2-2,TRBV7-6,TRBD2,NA,TGTGCCAGCAGCTTGATACCTTCTAGCGGGAGCTACACCGGGGAGCTGTTTTTT,CASSLIPSSGSYTGELFF
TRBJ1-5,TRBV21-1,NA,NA,TGTGCCAGCAGCACCGGGACAGGAAATAGCAATCAGCCCCAGCATTTT,CASSTGTGNSNQPQHF
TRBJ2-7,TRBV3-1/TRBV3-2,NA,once,TGTGCCAGCAGCCGCAGCCAGGGATCTCCCTACGAGCAGTACTTC,CASSRSQGSPYEQYF
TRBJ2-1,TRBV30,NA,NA,TGTGCCTGGAGTGACTTGAATAATGAGCAGTTCTTC,CAWSDLNNEQFF
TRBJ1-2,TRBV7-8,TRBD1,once,TGTGCCAGCAGCCCCGGCGACAGGGATTACGGCTACACCTTC,CASSPGDRDYGYTF
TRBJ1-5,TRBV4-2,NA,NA,TGTGCCAGCAGCCAATCAGAGGGGGTGACGGAGCCCCAGCATTTT,CASSQSEGVTEPQHF
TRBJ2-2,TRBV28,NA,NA,TGTGCCAGCAGTTTCGGACGGGACGGGGCAGCCAGGGGCCGGAACACCGGGGAGCTGTTTTTT,CASSFGRDGAARGRNTGELFF
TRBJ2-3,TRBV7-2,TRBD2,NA,TGTGCCAGCAGCTCGGGACTAGCGTCAGATACGCAGTATTTT,CASSSGLASDTQYF
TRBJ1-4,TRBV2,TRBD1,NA,TGTGCCAGCAGGGTGGACAGGGGTGAAAAACTGTTTTTT,CASRVDRGEKLFF
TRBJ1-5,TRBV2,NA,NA,TGTGCCAGCAGTGAACCCGGGGTAGGCAATCAGCCCCAGCATTTT,CASSEPGVGNQPQHF
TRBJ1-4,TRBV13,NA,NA,TGTGCCAGCAGCCTGGGGAGGGGATACGAAAAACTGTTTTTT,CASSLGRGYEKLFF
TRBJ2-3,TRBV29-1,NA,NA,TGCAGCGCCGCCCCTGGGACTGCCACAGATACGCAGTATTTT,CSAAPGTATDTQYF
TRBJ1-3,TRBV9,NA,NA,TGTGCCAGCAGCGTAGATCCGGGTATGGTCTCTGGAAACACCATATATTTT,CASSVDPGMVSGNTIYF
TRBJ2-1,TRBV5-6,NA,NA,TGTGCCAGCAGCCTGGCACCTAGGGGAAATGAGCAGTTCTTC,CASSLAPRGNEQFF
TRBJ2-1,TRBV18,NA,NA,TGTGCCAGCTCACCACCGGGCCAGGACTTAGCGTGGTTCTTC,CASSPPGQDLAWFF
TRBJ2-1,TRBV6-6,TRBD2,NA,TGTGCCAGCAGTCGAACCTTGGGAGGGCCGAACAATGAGCAGTTCTTC,CASSRTLGGPNNEQFF
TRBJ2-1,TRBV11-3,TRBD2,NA,TGTGCCAGCAGCTTAGCGGGGGGGAGGAGTGAGCAGTTCTTC,CASSLAGGRSEQFF
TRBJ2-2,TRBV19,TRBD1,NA,TGTGCCAGTAGTAACAATGGCGCTTACGGACAGGGCTCCACCGGGGAGCTGTTTTTT,CASSNNGAYGQGSTGELFF
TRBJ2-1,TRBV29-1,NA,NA,TGCAGCGCTAAGACAGGATCTAATGAGCAGTTCTTC,CSAKTGSNEQFF
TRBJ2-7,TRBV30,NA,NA,TGTGCCTGGTCTACCGGGAGCTCCTACGAGCAGTACTTC,CAWSTGSSYEQYF
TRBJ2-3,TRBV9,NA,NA,TGTGCCAGCAGCCCACTAGTGCCCGGCACAGATACGCAGTATTTT,CASSPLVPGTDTQYF
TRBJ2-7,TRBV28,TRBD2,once,TGTGCCAGCAGTTTTTCTGCGGGAGGGATATACGAGCAGTACTTC,CASSFSAGGIYEQYF
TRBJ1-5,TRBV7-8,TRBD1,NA,TGTGCCAGCCGGACAGGGAGCAATCAGCCCCAGCATTTT,CASRTGSNQPQHF
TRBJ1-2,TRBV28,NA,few,TGTGCCAGCAGTCCCCCCGCAGTCACCCGAGGGGGCTACACCTTC,CASSPPAVTRGGYTF
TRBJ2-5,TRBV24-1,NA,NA,TGTGCCACCAGTATAGGGGGAGGGGGCCAAGAGACCCAGTACTTC,CATSIGGGGQETQYF